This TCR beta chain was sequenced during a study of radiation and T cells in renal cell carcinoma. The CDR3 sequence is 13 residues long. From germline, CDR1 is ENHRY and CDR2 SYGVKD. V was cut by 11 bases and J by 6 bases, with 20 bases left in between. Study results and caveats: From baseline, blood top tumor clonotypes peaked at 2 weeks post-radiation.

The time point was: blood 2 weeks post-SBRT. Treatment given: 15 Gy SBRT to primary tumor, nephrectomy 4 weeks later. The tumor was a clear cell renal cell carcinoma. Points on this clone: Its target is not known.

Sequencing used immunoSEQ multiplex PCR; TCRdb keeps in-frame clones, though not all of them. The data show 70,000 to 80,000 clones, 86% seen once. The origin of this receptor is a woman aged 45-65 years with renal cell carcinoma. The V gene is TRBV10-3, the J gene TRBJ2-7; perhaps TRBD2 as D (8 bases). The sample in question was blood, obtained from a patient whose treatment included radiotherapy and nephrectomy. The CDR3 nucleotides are TGTGCCGCGGGAGGAGGGGGCTTTGCCGAGCAGTACTTC. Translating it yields CAAGGGGFAEQYF.